This passage covers 10 T cell receptor beta chains from one sample sequenced in a study of beta chain features in type 1 diabetes (dated by TCRdb to 2016 to 2018). Overall study outcomes, separate from this receptor: Type 1 diabetes patients showed a moderate but significant shortening of TCRB CDR3 length in all four CD4+ subsets.

Library preparation used the immunoSEQ multiplex PCR assay. The entire amount of isolated RNA was reverse transcribed using the High Capacity cDNA Reverse Transcription Kit, so the sequenced TCRB transcripts were expressed ones. In TCRdb, the immuneACCESS table is reduced to in-frame sequences with V and J assigned. These tables do not hold every clone; where another copy was compared, an unresolved V gene accounts for under half, and the others remain unexplained. Here the sample has about 660,000 clones; over 12% occur a single time. The biggest ten clones account for less than 0.04% of the sample. Their recognized antigens are unknown. The source material was naive CD4+ T cells from blood. The sample's cell subset or site, from its label and the paper: true naive CD4+ T cells. Receptors originate from a man aged 18 to 30 with type 1 diabetes.

V and J are TRBV11-2 and TRBJ2-2; D is undetermined. Trimming stripped 5 bases from V and 3 bases from J, with 13 bases between. The CDR3 consists of 15 residues. Germline CDR1 reads SGHAT; CDR2 reads FQNNGV. For the CDR3, the DNA is TGTGCCAGCAGCGCAGTGGTGACTGACACCGGGGAGCTGTTTTTT. Its translation: CASSAVVTDTGELFF.

This clone was observed a handful of times. The chain has TRBV7-9 and TRBJ1-2; D unresolved. Trimming cost V 5 bases and J 4 bases, with 20 bases left between them. The CDR3 has 16 amino acids. CDR1 and CDR2 (germline): SEHNR, FQNEAQ (reference sequence). This chain's CDR3 is CASSVTAESEGYGYTF. Here the CDR3 DNA reads TGTGCCAGCAGCGTCACCGCAGAAAGCGAGGGCTATGGCTACACCTTC.

The rearrangement joins TRBV7-2 to TRBJ2-7; D uncertain. Between the trimmed V and J ends, which lost 3 bases and 6 bases, there was a span of 6 bases. The CDR3 sequence is 11 residues long. Germline CDR1 is SGHTA and CDR2 is FQGNSA. CDR3 nucleotide sequence: TGTGCCAGCAGCTTCGCGCTCGAGCAGTACTTC. The encoded protein is CASSFALEQYF.

This clone was seen more than once but under ten times. This sequence joins TRBV7-3 and TRBJ1-2; 8 bases line up with TRBD1. Trimming took 1 base from V and 3 from J; bases not matched to a gene: 4. CDR3 size: 15 residues. Germline V gives CDR1 SGHTA, CDR2 FQGTGA. Here the CDR3 DNA reads TGTGCCAGCAGCTTAAGAACAGGGGGAGACTATGGCTACACCTTC. Amino acid sequence: CASSLRTGGDYGYTF.

This clone turned up a few times. The identical CDR3 is also encoded by other nucleotide sequences in the sample. The rearrangement uses TRBV29-1 and TRBJ1-5, with a possible D match to TRBD1 (5 bases). V was trimmed by 1 base and J by 0 bases, leaving 7 bases between them. Germline V gene sequence: CDR1 SQVTM, CDR2 ANQGSEA. The CDR3 sequence is 14 residues long. CDR3 bases: TGCAGCGTTGAAGTTGGGGGTAGCAATCAGCCCCAGCATTTT. Amino acid sequence: CSVEVGGSNQPQHF.

This clone was recorded a few times. The V gene is TRBV6-5, the J gene TRBJ1-2; D perhaps matches TRBD1 (6 bases). Per germline, CDR1 MNHEY and CDR2 SVGAGI. The CDR3 consists of 14 residues. The V end was cut by 5 bases, the J end by 0 bases, with 10 bases between. DNA of the CDR3: TGTGCCAGCAGTGGCCAGGGGCCTAACTATGGCTACACCTTC. It is translated as CASSGQGPNYGYTF.

The sample holds a few counts of this clone. Different DNA sequences within this sample yield the same CDR3. The chain employs TRBV6-5 and TRBJ1-1; 9 bases fit TRBD1. V was clipped by 5 bases and J by 4 bases; unmatched bases: 2. The germline gives CDR1 MNHEY, CDR2 SVGAGI. The CDR3 length is 13 residues. In DNA, the CDR3 is TGTGCCAGCAGTAGACAGGGGGGCACTGAAGCTTTCTTT. Translation gives CASSRQGGTEAFF.

The rearrangement joins TRBV30 to TRBJ2-5; tentative D call: TRBD1 (5 bases). The germline CDR1 and CDR2 sequences are GTSNPN and SVGIG (reference sequence). The CDR3 contains 13 residues. V lost 6 bases to trimming and J lost 1 base, with 12 bases between them. The CDR3, as DNA: TGTGCCTGTTCTGCAGGGTTCCAAGAGACCCAGTACTTC. Translating it yields CACSAGFQETQYF.

The sample holds a few counts of this clone. The CDR3 protein is CASSLRTTHNEQFF. CDR3 DNA: TGTGCCAGCAGCCTCAGGACTACCCACAATGAGCAGTTCTTC. The gene calls are TRBV7-9 and TRBJ2-1; maybe TRBD2 (6 bases). The CDR3 contains 14 residues. CDR1 is SEHNR and CDR2 is FQNEAQ in the germline V gene (reference sequence). The V end lost 5 bases, the J end lost 5 bases, and 13 bases lay between the germline ends.

This chain joins TRBV7-3 and TRBJ2-3; D remains unclear. V lost 3 bases and J 0 bases, leaving 10 bases between the germline ends. This CDR3 is 15 amino acids long. Germline CDR1 and CDR2: SGHTA and FQGTGA. CDR3 amino acids: CASSFGLVSTDTQYF. DNA of the CDR3: TGTGCCAGCAGCTTTGGATTGGTGAGCACAGATACGCAGTATTTT.